The following is a T cell receptor (beta chain) sequence with its context. The antigen it binds to is not known. Within one base of it there is no much larger clone, and no base qualities were kept. This record belongs to a study of cytomegalovirus exposure and HLA in healthy donors (dated by TCRdb to 2016 to 2017). Context from the whole study: An earlier analysis of 587 of the donors reported roughly 270 Gb of sequence data and about 100 million unique TCR beta sequences from around 200 million T cells. An early release covering around 630 HLA-typed donors comprised 250 to 350 gigabases of sequencing data and around 80 million unique TCR sequences. The genetic ancestry cluster associated with self-reported Caucasian donors included about four fifths of the roughly 360 genotyped donors. The study was designed to test whether signatures of past pathogen exposure could be identified by cataloging public T cell receptors. The study profiled the T cell repertoires of hundreds of subjects by immunosequencing and related them to cytomegalovirus serostatus. Besides the first cohort of roughly 700 subjects, a separate validation cohort made up of over 100 different subjects was used. To predict cytomegalovirus infection status, the study brought together high-throughput TCR immunosequencing, statistical association of individual TCRs with disease status, and machine learning. To study patterns of TCR occurrence, a later analysis re-analyzed previously published TCR beta repertoires from around 660 donors and added high-resolution HLA genotyping. Rather than using new phenotypic data, the later analysis identified candidate immune exposures from TCR beta sequences and from how often those sequences occurred across donors. An earlier analysis of 587 of the donors used high-throughput TCR beta sequencing to judge whether each TCR beta V gene segment behaved as functional or pseudogenic. Donor age, sex, ethnicity and CMV serostatus were collected together with the repertoire data. A later genetic analysis used genome-wide SNP genotypes for 398 of the 666 donors, treating that subset as a discovery cohort. All discovery cohort repertoires had been generated on a single sequencing platform. Class I and class II HLA loci were covered by the typing at four-digit resolution. Typing coverage varied by locus: roughly 629-630 donors for A, B, C, DRB1 and DQB1; roughly 510 for DQA1; over 600 for DPA1; 400 to 480 for DPB1. About five DR-DQ haplotypes were treated as single units for association and clustering because of strong linkage in the cohort. On average, around 240,000 unique TCR beta nucleotide sequences were sequenced per donor among 398 genotyped donors of the cohort, with 15% to 20% of those sequences being non-productive. On the study overall, not on this receptor specifically: In this cohort, only TCR beta chains were sequenced, and detectable features were limited by the absence of alpha or paired-chain data. In a later genetic analysis, fewer N-insertions in productive TCRs were reported among donors in an Asian-associated ancestry cluster than the roughly 700-donor mean. An earlier analysis of approximately 540 of the donors showed that most TCR beta V segments appeared in productive rearrangements either about 87% or about 30% of the time, which broadly matched IMGT annotations. Cytomegalovirus status was reported to be diagnosed by the classifier with high specificity and sensitivity in both the original and validation cohorts. Linkage disequilibrium might explain the correlated functional status among segregating V segments, but an unknown experimental factor could not be ruled out. HLA typing was unavailable for some donors at each locus, so association tests used only the typed subset. In a later analysis, HLA-associated TCR beta chains showed more clonal expansion and lower generation probabilities than non-associated chains that were equally common. The 87-base-pair reads could not distinguish some IMGT-functional V segments, including TRBV6-2 and TRBV6-3, so those segments were excluded. According to a later analysis, TCR association rates differed among HLA loci, with DRB1 alleles showing the most associated TCRs and HLA-C alleles showing the fewest. A later analysis found that most CMV-associated TCR beta chains appeared HLA-restricted, with HLA associations seemingly driven largely by CMV exposure. A cluster of highly shared sequence variants was judged likely to represent a technical artifact of the sequencing pipeline. The study gave a list of 150 to 200 TCR beta chains associated with cytomegalovirus. According to the authors, the approach could potentially be generalized to other disease states and immunological phenotypes. Specific HLA alleles were associated with 16,951 TCR beta sequences at a false discovery rate of 0.05 in a later analysis. Sequencing depth was assumed to be roughly uniform across donors in the presence/absence analyses, though that assumption may not hold. In a later analysis, several top co-occurrence clusters were reported to appear linked to parvovirus B19, influenza, CMV and Epstein-Barr virus. In vitro tests confirmed that a few of the cytomegalovirus-associated TCR beta chains recognize cytomegalovirus antigens. While some public TCRs were present in many individuals, most TCR sequences turned up only very rarely across donors. Strong co-occurrence of HLA alleles, especially DR and DQ, made assigning TCR associations to individual alleles difficult. Immune exposure information for the cohort was limited to CMV serostatus. A further reported finding was that TCR beta sequences accurately predicted the HLA-A and HLA-B alleles for most subjects in the first cohort. Because counts were too low, seventeen rarely observed V segments, including chromosome 9 orphons, were excluded from the earlier analysis of some 540 of the donors. A later genetic analysis associated a missense DCLRE1C variant with V-gene and J-gene trimming of TCR beta chains, and an independent cohort replicated the association.

The cohort comprised approximately 700 healthy bone marrow donors. At the time of sampling, every cohort member was nominally healthy, though immune exposures that went unrecorded were likely present. The donor tested CMV seronegative, placing the donor among the 300 to 450 seronegative members of the cohort. A peripheral blood sample was collected from each donor, and TCR beta sequencing was performed on peripheral blood mononuclear cells. The Qiagen DNeasy Blood Extraction Kit was used to extract genomic DNA from the blood cell samples. Receptor libraries were prepared by the immunoSEQ multiplex PCR assay. A mixture of 60 forward primers for TCR Vbeta segments and 13 reverse primers for TCR Jbeta segments was used in the multiplex PCR. The CDR3 region of rearranged TCR beta genes was amplified from genomic DNA with a multiplex PCR assay. On the Illumina HiSeq System, the amplified TCR beta libraries were sequenced as 87-base-pair reads. From the authors' description of their analysis: Across the roughly 700 repertoires, a later analysis counted approximately 83 million unique TCR beta chains, roughly 11 million of which were shared by at least two donors. Raw reads were error-corrected and collapsed into unique sequences by a nearest-neighbor algorithm in which closely related sequences were merged to remove PCR and sequencing errors. Alignment of CDR3 sequences to IMGT reference sequences was used to assign V, D and J gene segments. For a sequence to be retained, a match of at least six nucleotides was required to both a V gene segment and a J gene segment. A rearrangement was called productive if the CDR3 had no stop codons and remained in frame with V and J, and every other rearrangement was called non-productive. CDR3 was defined by IMGT convention, running from the second conserved V-encoded cysteine to the conserved J-encoded phenylalanine. The earlier analysis of some 580 of the donors excluded any sequence lacking an unambiguous match to a single V gene segment. An earlier analysis of around 600 of the donors classified V segments as functional when productive rearrangements were above 56.7% and as segregating when the standard deviation between donors was above 5%. To diagnose cytomegalovirus status from the catalog of TCR beta chain sequences, a statistical classification framework was built. V and J gene assignment, in a later analysis, came from comparing TCR nucleotide sequences with IMGT/GENE-DB human TR gene sequences. The TCRdist pipeline was used in a later analysis to assign CDR3 sequences and most-parsimonious VDJ recombination scenarios. In a later analysis, every TCR beta chain was defined by the combination of its CDR3 amino acid sequence and its V-gene family, and reads without a unique V-gene family were dropped. As a way to deal with suspected cross-contamination and a sequencing artifact, a later analysis dropped under 600 nucleotide sequences that were highly shared and had low generation probability. In a later analysis, a clonal expansion index for each public chain was calculated from normalized within-repertoire ranks of inferred template counts. Generation probabilities in a later analysis came from a VDJ recombination model fitted to out-of-frame rearrangements, and those results were checked against IGoR. In a later analysis, hypergeometric tests were used to score TCR-TCR, TCR-HLA and TCR-CMV co-occurrence, with a repertoire-size bias correction applied to TCR pairs. To estimate false discovery rates, a later analysis permuted the HLA or CMV assignments 20 times. In a later analysis, co-occurring TCRs were grouped with DBSCAN, and TCRdist sequence similarity was added when clustering was performed within HLA-allele-positive subsets. Repertoires with fewer than 30,000 or more than 120,000 public chains were left out of co-occurrence clustering, as were roughly five repertoires with anomalous nucleotide sharing. TCRdb's version of the immuneACCESS table is confined to in-frame rearrangements and falls short of the full clone set. An unresolved V gene accounts for under half of the shortfall where checked; the remainder is of unknown origin. V and J calls and clone size are as listed in that table; D and trimming were resolved from the DNA. Counted in this sample were about 150,000 clones; 65% to 85% of them appeared once. The ten largest account for 2.8% of the sample.

From the cysteine through the phenylalanine, the CDR3 covers 16 amino acids. The only DNA kept is the CDR3, 48 bases in frame from the first base. The germline V gene gives CDR1 as SGHRS and CDR2 as YFSETQ. V gives up 0 bases and J gives up 0 bases, and the segment between their germline ends measures 10 bases. The sequence links TRBV5-1 to TRBJ1-5; the D gene identity is not certain. This clonotype originated in a man aged 18-30 years in good health and CMV-seronegative. The sample was PBMCs. CDR3 loop: CASSLGSSGSNQPQHF. The DNA sequence is given as TGCGCCAGCAGCTTGGGATCTTCGGGTAGCAATCAGCCCCAGCATTTT.